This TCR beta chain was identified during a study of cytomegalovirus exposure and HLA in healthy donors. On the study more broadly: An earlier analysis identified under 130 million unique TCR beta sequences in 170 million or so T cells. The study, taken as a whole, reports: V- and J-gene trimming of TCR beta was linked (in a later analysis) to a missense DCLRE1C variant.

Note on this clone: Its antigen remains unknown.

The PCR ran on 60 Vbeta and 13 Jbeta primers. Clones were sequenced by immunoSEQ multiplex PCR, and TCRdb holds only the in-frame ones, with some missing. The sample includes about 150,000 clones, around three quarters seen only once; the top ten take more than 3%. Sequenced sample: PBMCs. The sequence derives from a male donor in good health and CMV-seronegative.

The CDR3 loop reads CASSLRGSQTLDSPLHF. Here the CDR3 DNA reads TGTGCCAGCTCACTTCGCGGCAGCCAGACGCTAGATTCACCCCTCCACTTT. The chain is built from TRBV18 and TRBJ1-6; no firm D call. This CDR3 is 17 amino acids long. The germline gives CDR1 KGHSH, CDR2 LQKENI. Between the trimmed V and J ends, which lost 4 bases and 8 bases, there was a span of 21 bases. Combining the CDR3 with reference TRBV18 and TRBJ1-6 gives the whole variable domain NAGVMQNPRHLVRRRGQEARLRCSPMKGHSHVYWYRQLPEEGLKFMVYLQKENIIDESGMPKERFSAEFPKEGPSILRIQQVVRGDSAAYFCASSLRGSQTLDSPLHFGNGTRLTVT.